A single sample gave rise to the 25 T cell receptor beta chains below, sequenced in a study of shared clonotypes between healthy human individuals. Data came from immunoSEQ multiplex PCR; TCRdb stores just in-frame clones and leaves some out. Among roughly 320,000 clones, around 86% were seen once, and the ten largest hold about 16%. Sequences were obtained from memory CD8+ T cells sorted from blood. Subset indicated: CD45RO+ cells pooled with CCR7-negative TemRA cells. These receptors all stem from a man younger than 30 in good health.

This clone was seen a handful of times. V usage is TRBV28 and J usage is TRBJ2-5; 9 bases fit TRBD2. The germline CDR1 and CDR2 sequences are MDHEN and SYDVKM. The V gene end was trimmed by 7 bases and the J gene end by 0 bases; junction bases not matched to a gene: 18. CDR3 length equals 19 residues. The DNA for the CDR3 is TGTGCCAGCATTTCGGAGCGGGGGGCCACCAAGACAAACCAAGAGACCCAGTACTTC. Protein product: CASISERGATKTNQETQYF.

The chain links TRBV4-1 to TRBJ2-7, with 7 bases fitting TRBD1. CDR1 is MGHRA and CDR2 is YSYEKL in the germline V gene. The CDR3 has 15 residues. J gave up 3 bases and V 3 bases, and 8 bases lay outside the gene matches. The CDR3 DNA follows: TGCGCCAGCAGCCAGCCGGGACAGTCTTACTACGAGCAGTACTTC. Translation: CASSQPGQSYYEQYF.

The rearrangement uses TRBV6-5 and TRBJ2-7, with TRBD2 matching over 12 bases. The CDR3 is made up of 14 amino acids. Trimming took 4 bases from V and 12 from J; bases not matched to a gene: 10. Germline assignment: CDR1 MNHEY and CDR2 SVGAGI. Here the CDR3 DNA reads TGTGCCAGCAGTTCCGGGACTAGCGGGTCCTACCGGTACTTC. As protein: CASSSGTSGSYRYF.

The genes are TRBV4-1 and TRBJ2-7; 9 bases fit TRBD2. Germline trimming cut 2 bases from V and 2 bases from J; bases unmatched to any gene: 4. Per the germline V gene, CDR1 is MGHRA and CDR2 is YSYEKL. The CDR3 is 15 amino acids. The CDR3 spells CASSQLRTSAYEQYF. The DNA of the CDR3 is TGCGCCAGCAGCCAACTCCGGACTAGCGCCTACGAGCAGTACTTC.

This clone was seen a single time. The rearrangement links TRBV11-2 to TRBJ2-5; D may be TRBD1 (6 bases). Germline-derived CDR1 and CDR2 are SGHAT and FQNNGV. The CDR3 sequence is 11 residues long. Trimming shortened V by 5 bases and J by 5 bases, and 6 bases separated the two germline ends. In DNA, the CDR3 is TGTGCCAGCAGCCAGGGGGAGACCCAGTACTTC. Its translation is CASSQGETQYF.

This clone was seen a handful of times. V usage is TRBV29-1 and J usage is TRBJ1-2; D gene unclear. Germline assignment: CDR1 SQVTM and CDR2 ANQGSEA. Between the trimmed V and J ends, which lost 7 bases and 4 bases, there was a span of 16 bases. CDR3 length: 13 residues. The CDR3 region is CSALPPNSYGYTF. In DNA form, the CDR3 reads TGCAGCGCTCTCCCTCCGAATTCCTATGGCTACACCTTC.

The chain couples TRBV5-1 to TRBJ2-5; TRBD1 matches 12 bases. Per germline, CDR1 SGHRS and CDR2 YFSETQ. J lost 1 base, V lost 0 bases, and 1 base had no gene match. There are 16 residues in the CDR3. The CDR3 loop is CASSLGDRGLQETQYF. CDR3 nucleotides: TGCGCCAGCAGCTTGGGGGACAGGGGGCTCCAAGAGACCCAGTACTTC.

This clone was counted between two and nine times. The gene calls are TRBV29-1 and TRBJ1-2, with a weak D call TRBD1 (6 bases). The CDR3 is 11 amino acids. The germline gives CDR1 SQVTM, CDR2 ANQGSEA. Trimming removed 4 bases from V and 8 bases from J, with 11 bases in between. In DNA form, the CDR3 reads TGCAGCGTTGGGGACACAGGAGGCTACACCTTC. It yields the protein CSVGDTGGYTF. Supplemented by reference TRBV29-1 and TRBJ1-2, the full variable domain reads SAVISQKPSRDICQRGTSLTIQCQVDSQVTMMFWYRQQPGQSLTLIATANQGSEATYESGFVIDKFPISRPNLTFSTLTVSNMSPEDSSIYLCSVGDTGGYTFGSGTRLTVV.

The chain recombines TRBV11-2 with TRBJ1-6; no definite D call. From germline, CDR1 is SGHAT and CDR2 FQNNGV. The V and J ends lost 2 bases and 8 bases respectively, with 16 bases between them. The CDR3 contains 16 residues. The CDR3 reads CASSLWTRLADSPLHF. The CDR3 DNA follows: TGTGCCAGCAGCTTATGGACCAGGCTCGCTGATTCACCCCTCCACTTT. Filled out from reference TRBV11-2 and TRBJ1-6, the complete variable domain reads EAGVAQSPRYKIIEKRQSVAFWCNPISGHATLYWYQQILGQGPKLLIQFQNNGVVDDSQLPKDRFSAERLKGVDSTLKIQPAKLEDSAVYLCASSLWTRLADSPLHFGNGTRLTVT.

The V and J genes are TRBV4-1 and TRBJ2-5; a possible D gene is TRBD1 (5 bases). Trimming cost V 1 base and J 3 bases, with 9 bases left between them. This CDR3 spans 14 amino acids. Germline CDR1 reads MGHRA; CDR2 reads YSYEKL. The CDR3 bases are TGCGCCAGCAGCCAAGGCGGCAGGGAAGAGACCCAGTACTTC. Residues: CASSQGGREETQYF.

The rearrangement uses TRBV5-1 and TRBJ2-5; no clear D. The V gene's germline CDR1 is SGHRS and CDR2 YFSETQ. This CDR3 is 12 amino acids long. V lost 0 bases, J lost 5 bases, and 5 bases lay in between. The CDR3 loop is CASSLVGETQYF. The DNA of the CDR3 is TGCGCCAGCAGCTTGGTTGGGGAGACCCAGTACTTC.

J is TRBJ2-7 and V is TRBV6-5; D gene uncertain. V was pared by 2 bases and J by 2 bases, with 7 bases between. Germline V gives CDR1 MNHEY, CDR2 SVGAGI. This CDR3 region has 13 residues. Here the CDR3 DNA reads TGTGCCAGCAGTTACGGCAACCCCTACGAGCAGTACTTC. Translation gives CASSYGNPYEQYF.

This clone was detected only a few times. The CDR3 DNA is TGTGCCAGTATGCCAAGGCAGGCGGCCCCTAGCACAGATACGCAGTATTTT. Protein: CASMPRQAAPSTDTQYF. The chain employs TRBV7-9 and TRBJ2-3; no reliable D call. CDR3 length: 17 amino acids. The V end lost 9 bases, the J end lost 0 bases, and 22 bases lay between the germline ends. Germline V gene sequence: CDR1 SEHNR, CDR2 FQNEAQ (reference sequence).

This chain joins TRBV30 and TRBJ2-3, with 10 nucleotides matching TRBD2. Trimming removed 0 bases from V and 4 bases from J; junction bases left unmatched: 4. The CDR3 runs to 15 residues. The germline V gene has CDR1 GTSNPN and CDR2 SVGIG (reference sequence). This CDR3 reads CAWSVTSGVPDTQYF. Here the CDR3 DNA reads TGTGCCTGGAGTGTCACTAGCGGGGTGCCAGATACGCAGTATTTT. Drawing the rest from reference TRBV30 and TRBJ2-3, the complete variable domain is SQTIHQWPATLVQPVGSPLSLECTVEGTSNPNLYWYRQAAGRGLQLLFYSVGIGQISSEVPQNLSASRPQDRQFILSSKKLLLSDSGFYLCAWSVTSGVPDTQYFGPGTRLTVL.

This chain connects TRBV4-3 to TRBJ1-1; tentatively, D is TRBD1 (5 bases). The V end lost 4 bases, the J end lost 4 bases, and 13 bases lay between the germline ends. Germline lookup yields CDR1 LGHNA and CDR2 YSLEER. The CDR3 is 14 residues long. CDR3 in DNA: TGCGCCAGCAGCCTCAGGGTTCAGGCCACTGAAGCTTTCTTT. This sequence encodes CASSLRVQATEAFF.

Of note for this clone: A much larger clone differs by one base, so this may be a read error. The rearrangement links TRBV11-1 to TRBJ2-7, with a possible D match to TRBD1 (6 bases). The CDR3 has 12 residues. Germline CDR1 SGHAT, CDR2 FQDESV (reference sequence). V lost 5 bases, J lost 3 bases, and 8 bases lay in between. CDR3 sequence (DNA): TGTGCCAGCAGCGGGGACATCTACGAGCAGTACTTC. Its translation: CASSGDIYEQYF.

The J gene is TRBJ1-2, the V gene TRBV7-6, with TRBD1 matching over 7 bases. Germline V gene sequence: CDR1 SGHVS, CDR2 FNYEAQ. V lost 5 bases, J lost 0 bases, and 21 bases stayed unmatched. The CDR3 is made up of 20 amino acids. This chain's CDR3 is CASSGALTGQDPQSNYGYTF. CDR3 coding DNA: TGTGCCAGCAGCGGAGCCCTGACAGGACAGGATCCCCAGTCTAACTATGGCTACACCTTC.

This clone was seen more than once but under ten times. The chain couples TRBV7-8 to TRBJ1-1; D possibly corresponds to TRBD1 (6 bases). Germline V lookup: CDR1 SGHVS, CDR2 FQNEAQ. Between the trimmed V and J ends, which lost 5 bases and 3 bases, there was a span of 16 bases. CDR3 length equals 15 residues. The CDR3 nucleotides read TGTGCCAGCAGCCCGGGGGGCCCGCACGACACTGAAGCTTTCTTT. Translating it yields CASSPGGPHDTEAFF.

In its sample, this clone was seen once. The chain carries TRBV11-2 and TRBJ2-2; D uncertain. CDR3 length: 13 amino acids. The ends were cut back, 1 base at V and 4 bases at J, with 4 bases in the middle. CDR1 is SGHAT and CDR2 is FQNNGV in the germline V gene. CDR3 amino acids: CASSLVSTGELFF. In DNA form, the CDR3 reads TGTGCCAGCAGCTTAGTGAGCACCGGGGAGCTGTTTTTT.

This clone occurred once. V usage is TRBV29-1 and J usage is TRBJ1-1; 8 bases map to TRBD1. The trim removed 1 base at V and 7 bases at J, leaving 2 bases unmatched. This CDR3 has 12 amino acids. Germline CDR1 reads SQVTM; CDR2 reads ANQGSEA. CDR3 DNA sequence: TGCAGCGTTGAAGGACAGGGGATTGAAGCTTTCTTT. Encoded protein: CSVEGQGIEAFF.

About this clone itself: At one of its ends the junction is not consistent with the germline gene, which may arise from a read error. CDR3 sequence (DNA): TGTGCTAGCAGCTGGTCCCTAGCGGGTCCTCCCCTTAACACCGGGGAGCTGTTTTTT. Its protein is CASSWSLAGPPLNTGELFF. V usage is TRBV7-7 and J usage is TRBJ2-2, with 8 bases that match TRBD2. The CDR3 is 19 amino acids. Germline assignment: CDR1 SSHAT and CDR2 FNYEAQ (reference sequence).

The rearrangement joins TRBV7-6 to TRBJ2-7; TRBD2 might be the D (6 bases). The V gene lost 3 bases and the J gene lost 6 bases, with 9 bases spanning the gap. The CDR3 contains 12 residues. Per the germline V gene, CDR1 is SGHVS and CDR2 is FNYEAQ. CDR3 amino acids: CASSFKGGEQYF. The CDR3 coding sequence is TGTGCCAGCAGCTTTAAGGGAGGCGAGCAGTACTTC.

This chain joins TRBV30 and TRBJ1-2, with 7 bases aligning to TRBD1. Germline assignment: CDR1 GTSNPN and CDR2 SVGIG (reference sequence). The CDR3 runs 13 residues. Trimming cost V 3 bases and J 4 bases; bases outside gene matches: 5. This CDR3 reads CAWSAGTVYGYTF. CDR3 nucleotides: TGTGCCTGGAGCGCCGGGACAGTCTATGGCTACACCTTC.

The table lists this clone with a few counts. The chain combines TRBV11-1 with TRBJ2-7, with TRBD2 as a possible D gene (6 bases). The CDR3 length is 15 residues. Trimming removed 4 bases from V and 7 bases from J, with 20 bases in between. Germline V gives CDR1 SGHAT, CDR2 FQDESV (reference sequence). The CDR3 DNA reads TGTGCCAGCAGCTCTCCGGGACTGTCGGTGGGGGAGCAGTACTTC. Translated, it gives CASSSPGLSVGEQYF.

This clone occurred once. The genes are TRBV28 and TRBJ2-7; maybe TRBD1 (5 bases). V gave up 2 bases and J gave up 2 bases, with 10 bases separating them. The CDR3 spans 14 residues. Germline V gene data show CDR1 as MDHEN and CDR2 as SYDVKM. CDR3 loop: CASSLPGPPYEQYF. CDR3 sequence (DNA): TGTGCCAGCAGTTTACCAGGGCCCCCCTACGAGCAGTACTTC.